This T cell receptor beta chain appears in the sequencing data of a study of T-cell memory formation after mild COVID-19. Overall study results and limits: Chiefly within CM and EM were the contracting CD4+ clones; CD8+ ones were within EMRA. There was a balanced CD4/CD8 profile in clones contracting day 15 to 85, and later expanders leaned CD4+.

TCRdb re-called the 5' RACE reads through MiXCR, storing one row per CDR3 protein. The data hold about 320,000 distinct CDR3 sequences, with around 15% observed a single time. Germline V gene lookup returns CDR1 LNHDA and CDR2 SQIVND (reference sequence). Trimming cost V 9 bases and J 1 base, with 27 bases left between them. The CDR3 extends over 18 amino acids. This clonotype was counted between two and nine times. Its antigen remains unidentified. The chain has TRBV19 and TRBJ1-1, with D perhaps matching TRBD1 (6 bases). This receptor was obtained from a man between 18 and 35 years old who had mild COVID-19 (a few samples of this study predate the infection). Cell type and time point are not known. The sample comprised PBMCs or a T cell subset sorted from them (not recorded which). Here the CDR3 reads CARPLSKVGGPSNTEAFF. In DNA form, the CDR3 reads TGTGCCAGACCCCTCAGTAAAGTCGGGGGCCCGTCGAACACTGAAGCTTTCTTT.